This T cell receptor (beta chain) came from a study of OX40 agonist ivuxolimab in advanced cancers. V was shortened by 5 bases and J by 1 base, with 8 bases between the two germline ends. From germline, CDR1 is MNHEY and CDR2 SVGAGI. CDR3 length equals 13 residues. On this clone: Its target is unknown.

Points from the study as a whole: At doses 0.1 to 3.0 mg/kg, CD4+ and CD8+ clones expanded. The expanded peripheral T cells' antigen specificity was not determined.

Libraries were prepared by immunoSEQ multiplex PCR; TCRdb keeps only in-frame clonotypes and omits some of them. The repertoire includes 55,000 to 65,000 clones, around 87% of them detected once, and approximately 0.41% sits in the top ten. The material was CD4+ or CD8+ T cells sorted from blood, obtained in a trial of the OX40 agonist ivuxolimab. The rearrangement joins TRBV6-5 to TRBJ1-2, with D hard to call. The TCR originated in an adult with an advanced solid tumor such as melanoma, head and neck, liver or kidney cancer. The CDR3, as DNA: TGTGCCAGCAGTCGCGACATTAACTATGGCTACACCTTC. Translated, it gives CASSRDINYGYTF.